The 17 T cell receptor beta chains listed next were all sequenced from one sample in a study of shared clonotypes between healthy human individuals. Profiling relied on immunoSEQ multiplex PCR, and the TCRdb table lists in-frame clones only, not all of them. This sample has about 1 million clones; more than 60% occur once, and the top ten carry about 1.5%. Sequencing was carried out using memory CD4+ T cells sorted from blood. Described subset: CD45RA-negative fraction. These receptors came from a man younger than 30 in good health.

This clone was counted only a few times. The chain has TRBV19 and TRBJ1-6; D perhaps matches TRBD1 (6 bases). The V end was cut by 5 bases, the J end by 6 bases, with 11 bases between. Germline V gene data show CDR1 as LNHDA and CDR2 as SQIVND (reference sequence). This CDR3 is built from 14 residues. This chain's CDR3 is CASSDRTVNSPLHF. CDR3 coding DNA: TGTGCCAGTAGTGATCGGACAGTTAATTCACCCCTCCACTTT. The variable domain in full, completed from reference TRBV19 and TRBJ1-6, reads DGGITQSPKYLFRKEGQNVTLSCEQNLNHDAMYWYRQDPGQGLRLIYYSQIVNDFQKGDIAEGYSVSREKKESFPLTVTSAQKNPTAFYLCASSDRTVNSPLHFGNGTRLTVT.

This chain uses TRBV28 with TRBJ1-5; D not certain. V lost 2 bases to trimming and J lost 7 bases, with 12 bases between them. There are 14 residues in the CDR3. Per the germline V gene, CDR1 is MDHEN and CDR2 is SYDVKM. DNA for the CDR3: TGTGCCAGCAGTTTAGGCAGGAGGGAGCAGCCCCAGCATTTT. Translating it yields CASSLGRREQPQHF.

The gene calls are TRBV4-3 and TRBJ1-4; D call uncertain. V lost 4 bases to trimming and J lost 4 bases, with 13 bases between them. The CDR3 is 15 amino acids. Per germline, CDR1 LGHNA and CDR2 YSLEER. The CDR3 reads CASSRGGSGNEKLFF. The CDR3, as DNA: TGCGCCAGCAGCCGAGGAGGGTCCGGTAATGAAAAACTGTTTTTT.

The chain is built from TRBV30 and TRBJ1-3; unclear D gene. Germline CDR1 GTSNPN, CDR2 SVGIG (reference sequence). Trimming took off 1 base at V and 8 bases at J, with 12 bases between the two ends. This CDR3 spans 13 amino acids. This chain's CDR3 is CAWSDGPRDTIYF. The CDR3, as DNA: TGTGCCTGGAGTGACGGACCCCGAGACACCATATATTTT.

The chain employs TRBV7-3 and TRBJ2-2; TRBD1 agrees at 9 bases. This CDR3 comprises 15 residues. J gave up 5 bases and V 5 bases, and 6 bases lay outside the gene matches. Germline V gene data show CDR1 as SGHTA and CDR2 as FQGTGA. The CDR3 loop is CASSPDRGVTGELFF. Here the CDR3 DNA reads TGTGCCAGCAGCCCGGACAGGGGTGTTACCGGGGAGCTGTTTTTT.

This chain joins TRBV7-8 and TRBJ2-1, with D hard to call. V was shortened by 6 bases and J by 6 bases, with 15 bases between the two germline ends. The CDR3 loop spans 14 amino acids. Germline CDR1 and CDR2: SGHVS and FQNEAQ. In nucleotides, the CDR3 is TGTGCCAGCAGTTTCGGACCGTGGGGCAATGAGCAGTTCTTC. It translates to CASSFGPWGNEQFF.

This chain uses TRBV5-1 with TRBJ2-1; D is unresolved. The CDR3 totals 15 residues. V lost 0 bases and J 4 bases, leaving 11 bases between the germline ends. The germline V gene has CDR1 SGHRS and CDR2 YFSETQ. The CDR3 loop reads CASSLGASVYNEQFF. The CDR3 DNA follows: TGCGCCAGCAGCTTGGGCGCTAGTGTATACAATGAGCAGTTCTTC. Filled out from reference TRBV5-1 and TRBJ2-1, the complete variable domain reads KAGVTQTPRYLIKTRGQQVTLSCSPISGHRSVSWYQQTPGQGLQFLFEYFSETQRNKGNFPGRFSGRQFSNSRSEMNVSTLELGDSALYLCASSLGASVYNEQFFGPGTRLTVL.

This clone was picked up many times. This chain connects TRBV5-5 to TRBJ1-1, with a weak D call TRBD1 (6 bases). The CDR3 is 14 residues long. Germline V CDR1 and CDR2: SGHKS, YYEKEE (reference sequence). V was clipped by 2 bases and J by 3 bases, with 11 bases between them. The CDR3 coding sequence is TGTGCCAGCAGCTTCCGGGACACATACACTGAAGCTTTCTTT. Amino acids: CASSFRDTYTEAFF.

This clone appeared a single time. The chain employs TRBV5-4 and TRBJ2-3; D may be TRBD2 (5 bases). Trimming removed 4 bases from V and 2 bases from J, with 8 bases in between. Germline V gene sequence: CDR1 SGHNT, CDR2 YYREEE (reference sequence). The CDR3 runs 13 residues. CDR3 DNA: TGTGCCAGCAGCCCCGGGAACACAGATACGCAGTATTTT. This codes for CASSPGNTDTQYF.

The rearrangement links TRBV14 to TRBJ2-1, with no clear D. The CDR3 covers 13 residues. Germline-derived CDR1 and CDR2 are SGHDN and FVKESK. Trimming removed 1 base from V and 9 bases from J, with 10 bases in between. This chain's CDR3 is CASSQGRLGEQFF. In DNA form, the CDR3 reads TGTGCCAGCAGCCAAGGCCGACTGGGTGAGCAGTTCTTC.

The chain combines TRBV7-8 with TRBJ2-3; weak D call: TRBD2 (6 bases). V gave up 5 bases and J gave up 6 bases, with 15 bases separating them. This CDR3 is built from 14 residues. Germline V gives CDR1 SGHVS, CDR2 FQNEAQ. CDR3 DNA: TGTGCCAGCAGCCTCGGGGGTTCGAGGGATACGCAGTATTTT. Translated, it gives CASSLGGSRDTQYF.

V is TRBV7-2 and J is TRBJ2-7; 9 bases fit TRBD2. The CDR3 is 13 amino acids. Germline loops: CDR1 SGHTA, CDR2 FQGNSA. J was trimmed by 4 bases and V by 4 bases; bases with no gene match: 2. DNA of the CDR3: TGTGCCAGCAGCTGGAGCGGGGGGTACGAGCAGTACTTC. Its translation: CASSWSGGYEQYF.

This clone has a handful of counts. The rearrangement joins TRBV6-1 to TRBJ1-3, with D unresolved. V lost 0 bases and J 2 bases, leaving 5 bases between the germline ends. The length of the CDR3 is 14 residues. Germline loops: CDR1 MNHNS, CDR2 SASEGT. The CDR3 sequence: CASSEARPGNTIYF. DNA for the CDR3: TGTGCCAGCAGTGAAGCCAGGCCTGGAAACACCATATATTTT.

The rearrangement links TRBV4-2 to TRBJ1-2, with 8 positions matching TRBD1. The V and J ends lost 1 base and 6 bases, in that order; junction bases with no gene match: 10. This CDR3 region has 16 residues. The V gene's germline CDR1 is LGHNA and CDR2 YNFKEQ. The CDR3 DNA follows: TGTGCCAGCAGCCAAGGAGGGGACAGGTCAGTTCATGGCTACACCTTC. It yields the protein CASSQGGDRSVHGYTF.

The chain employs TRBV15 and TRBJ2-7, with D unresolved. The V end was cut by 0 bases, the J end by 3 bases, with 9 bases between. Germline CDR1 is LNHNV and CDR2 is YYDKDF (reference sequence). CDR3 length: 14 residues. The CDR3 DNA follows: TGTGCCACCAGCAGAGATCGAACCCTCTACGAGCAGTACTTC. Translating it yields CATSRDRTLYEQYF.

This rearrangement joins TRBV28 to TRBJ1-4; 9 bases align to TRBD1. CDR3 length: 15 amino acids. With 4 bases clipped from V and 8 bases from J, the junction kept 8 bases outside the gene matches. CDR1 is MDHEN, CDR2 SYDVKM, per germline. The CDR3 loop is CASSSSPGTGEKLFF. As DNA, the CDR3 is TGTGCCAGCAGTTCCTCGCCCGGGACAGGGGAAAAACTGTTTTTT.

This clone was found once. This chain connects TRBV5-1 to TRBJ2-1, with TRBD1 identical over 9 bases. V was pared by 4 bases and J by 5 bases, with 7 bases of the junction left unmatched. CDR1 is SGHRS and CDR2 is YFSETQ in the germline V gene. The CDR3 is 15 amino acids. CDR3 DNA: TGCGCCAGCAGCCCAATGGGACAGGGAAACAATGAGCAGTTCTTC. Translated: CASSPMGQGNNEQFF.